This T cell receptor (beta chain) is from a study of patients and donors after allogeneic stem cell transplantation. This clonotype occurred many times. Germline V CDR1 and CDR2: ENHRY, SYGVKD. V was shortened by 3 bases and J by 2 bases, with 10 bases between the two germline ends. CDR3 length: 14 amino acids. TCRdb used MiXCR to reprocess the RT-PCR reads, holding one entry per CDR3 protein. The sample shows tens of thousands of distinct CDR3 sequences, approximately 5.2% of them seen only once. The clonotype originates from a human donor who was either an allogeneic HSCT recipient or a stem cell or donor lymphocyte infusion donor (not recorded which). It is not recorded whose cells these are; they may come from a transplant donor. The sequenced sample consisted of blood, either unsorted or a sorted T cell fraction (not recorded which). J is TRBJ1-2 and V is TRBV10-3; no definite D call. CDR3 DNA: TGTGCCATCAGTGAACCGACCAACAACTATGGCTACACCTTC. Translation gives CAISEPTNNYGYTF.